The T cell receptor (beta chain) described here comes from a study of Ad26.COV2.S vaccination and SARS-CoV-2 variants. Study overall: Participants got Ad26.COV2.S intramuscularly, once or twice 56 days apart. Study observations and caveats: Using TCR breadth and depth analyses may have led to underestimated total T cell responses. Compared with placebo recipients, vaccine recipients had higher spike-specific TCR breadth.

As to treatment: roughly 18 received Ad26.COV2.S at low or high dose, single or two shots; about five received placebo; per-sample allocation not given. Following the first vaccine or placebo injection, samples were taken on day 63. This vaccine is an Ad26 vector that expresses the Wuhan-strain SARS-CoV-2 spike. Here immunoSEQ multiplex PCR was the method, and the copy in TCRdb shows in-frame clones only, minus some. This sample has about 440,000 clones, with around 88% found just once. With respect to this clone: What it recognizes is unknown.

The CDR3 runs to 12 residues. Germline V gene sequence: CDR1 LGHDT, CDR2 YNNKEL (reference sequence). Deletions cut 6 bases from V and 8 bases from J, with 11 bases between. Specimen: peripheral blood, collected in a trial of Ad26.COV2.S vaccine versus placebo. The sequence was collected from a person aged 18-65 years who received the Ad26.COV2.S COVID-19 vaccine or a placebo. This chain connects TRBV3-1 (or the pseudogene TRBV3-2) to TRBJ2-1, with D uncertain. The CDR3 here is CASSWLGDEQFF. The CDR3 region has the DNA TGTGCCAGCAGTTGGTTAGGCGATGAGCAGTTCTTC.